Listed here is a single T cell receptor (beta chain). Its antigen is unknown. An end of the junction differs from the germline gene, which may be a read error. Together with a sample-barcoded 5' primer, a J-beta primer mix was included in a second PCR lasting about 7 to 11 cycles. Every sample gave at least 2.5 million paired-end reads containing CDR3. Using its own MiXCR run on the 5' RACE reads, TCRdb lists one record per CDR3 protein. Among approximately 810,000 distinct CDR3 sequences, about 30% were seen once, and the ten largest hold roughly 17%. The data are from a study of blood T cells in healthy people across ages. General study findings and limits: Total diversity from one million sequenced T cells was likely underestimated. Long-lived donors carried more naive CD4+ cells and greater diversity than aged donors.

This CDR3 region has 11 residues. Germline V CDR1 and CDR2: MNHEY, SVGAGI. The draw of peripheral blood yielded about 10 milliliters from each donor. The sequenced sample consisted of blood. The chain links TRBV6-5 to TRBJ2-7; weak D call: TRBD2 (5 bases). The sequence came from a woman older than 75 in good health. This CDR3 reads CASGQKNEQYF. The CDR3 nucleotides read TGCGCCAGCGGTCAAAAGAACGAGCAGTACTTC.